The next 10 T cell receptor beta chains were all read from a single sample in a study of cytomegalovirus exposure and HLA in healthy donors. TCRdb's table, derived via immunoSEQ multiplex PCR, lists solely in-frame clones and lacks some. The sample lists around 200,000 clones, 80% to 85% occurring once. Sequencing was performed on PBMCs. All receptors come from a woman aged 18 to 35 in good health and CMV-seropositive.

The rearrangement uses TRBV5-1 and TRBJ1-1; 10 nucleotides match TRBD1. The J segment lost 10 bases and the V segment lost 3 bases, leaving 18 bases of the junction unmatched. Germline assignment: CDR1 SGHRS and CDR2 YFSETQ. The CDR3 has 17 amino acids. The CDR3 coding sequence is TGCGCCAGCAGCTGGGCCCAGGACAGGGGGGATTTGCCAGGAGCTTTCTTT. This codes for CASSWAQDRGDLPGAFF.

The CDR3 region is CASSPYSKSMNTEAFF. The CDR3 region has the DNA TGTGCCAGCTCACCATACAGTAAGAGCATGAACACTGAAGCTTTCTTT. This chain links TRBV18 with TRBJ1-1; D call uncertain. V dropped 2 bases and J dropped 0 bases, with 13 bases sitting between them. Germline loops: CDR1 KGHSH, CDR2 LQKENI. The CDR3 runs to 16 residues.

This clone was recorded once. Other DNA sequences in this specimen translate into the identical CDR3. The V call is TRBV6-1, the J call TRBJ1-5, with a weak D call TRBD1 (6 bases). Germline lookup yields CDR1 MNHNS and CDR2 SASEGT. This CDR3 region has 14 residues. V lost 0 bases and J lost 4, with 7 bases in between. CDR3 sequence reads: CASSEAGGNQPQHF. CDR3 DNA sequence: TGTGCCAGCAGTGAAGCAGGGGGTAATCAGCCCCAGCATTTT.

The chain combines TRBV2 with TRBJ2-1; 9 nucleotides agree with TRBD1. J was trimmed by 8 bases and V by 4 bases; bases with no gene match: 15. In germline, CDR1 is SNHLY, CDR2 FYNNEI. This CDR3 comprises 17 residues. The chain's CDR3 is CASSASRDRVSLDEQFF. The CDR3 DNA is TGTGCCAGCAGTGCCAGCAGGGACAGGGTTTCTTTGGATGAGCAGTTCTTC.

The gene calls are TRBV11-2 and TRBJ2-3, with a weak D call TRBD1 (6 bases). Trimming took off 5 bases at V and 1 base at J, with 10 bases between the two ends. CDR3 length: 14 amino acids. Germline V lookup: CDR1 SGHAT, CDR2 FQNNGV. CDR3 in DNA: TGTGCCAGCAGCACCTACAGGGGCACAGATACGCAGTATTTT. Its protein product is CASSTYRGTDTQYF.

The rearrangement uses TRBV27 and TRBJ2-1; 8 bases are a match to TRBD1. Germline V gene sequence: CDR1 MNHEY, CDR2 SMNVEV (reference sequence). The V segment lost 6 bases and the J segment 0 bases; nucleotides outside the gene matches: 4. The CDR3 has 15 residues. The CDR3 reads CASRRQGYSYNEQFF. The DNA of the CDR3 is TGTGCCAGCAGAAGACAGGGGTACTCCTACAATGAGCAGTTCTTC.

The rearrangement links TRBV6-5 to TRBJ2-1, with D perhaps TRBD1 (5 bases). CDR3 length: 15 residues. Germline lookup yields CDR1 MNHEY and CDR2 SVGAGI. V was trimmed by 4 bases and J by 7 bases, leaving 17 bases between them. CDR3 coding DNA: TGTGCCAGCAGTTCCGGTAGGGGCCTTAATAATGAGCAGTTCTTC. Translated: CASSSGRGLNNEQFF.

The chain carries TRBV10-3 and TRBJ1-2; TRBD1 aligns across 9 bases. This CDR3 is 14 amino acids long. V dropped 4 bases and J dropped 5; count of bases not matched to a gene: 5. From germline, CDR1 is ENHRY and CDR2 SYGVKD. CDR3 loop: CAISGDRDGYGYTF. CDR3 sequence (DNA): TGTGCCATCAGTGGGGACAGGGATGGGTATGGCTACACCTTC.

The chain recombines TRBV19 with TRBJ1-1; D not certain. V was shortened by 6 bases and J by 10 bases, with 12 bases between the two germline ends. The CDR3 is 11 amino acids. CDR1 is LNHDA, CDR2 SQIVND, per germline (reference sequence). CDR3: CASRSAAVAFF. For the CDR3, the DNA is TGTGCCAGTAGATCCGCGGCGGTAGCTTTCTTT.

The V gene is TRBV6-1, the J gene TRBJ1-4; maybe TRBD1 (5 bases). The CDR3 covers 13 residues. CDR1 and CDR2 (germline): MNHNS, SASEGT. Trimming took off 8 bases at V and 12 bases at J, with 19 bases between the two ends. The CDR3 nucleotides read TGTGCCAGCGAACGGCCGGGGGACGGGGAACTGTTTTTT. Protein: CASERPGDGELFF.